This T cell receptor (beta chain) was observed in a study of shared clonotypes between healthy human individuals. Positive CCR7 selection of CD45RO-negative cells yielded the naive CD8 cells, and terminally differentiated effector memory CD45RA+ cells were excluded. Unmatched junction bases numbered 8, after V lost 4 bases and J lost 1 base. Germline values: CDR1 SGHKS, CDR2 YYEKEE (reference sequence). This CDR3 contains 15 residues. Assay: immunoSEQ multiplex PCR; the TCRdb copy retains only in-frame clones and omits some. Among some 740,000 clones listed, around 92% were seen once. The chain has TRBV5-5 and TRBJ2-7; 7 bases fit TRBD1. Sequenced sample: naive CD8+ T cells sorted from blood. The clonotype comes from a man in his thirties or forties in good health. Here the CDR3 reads CASSGDRASSYEQYF. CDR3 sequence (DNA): TGTGCCAGCAGCGGTGACAGGGCCTCGTCCTACGAGCAGTACTTC.